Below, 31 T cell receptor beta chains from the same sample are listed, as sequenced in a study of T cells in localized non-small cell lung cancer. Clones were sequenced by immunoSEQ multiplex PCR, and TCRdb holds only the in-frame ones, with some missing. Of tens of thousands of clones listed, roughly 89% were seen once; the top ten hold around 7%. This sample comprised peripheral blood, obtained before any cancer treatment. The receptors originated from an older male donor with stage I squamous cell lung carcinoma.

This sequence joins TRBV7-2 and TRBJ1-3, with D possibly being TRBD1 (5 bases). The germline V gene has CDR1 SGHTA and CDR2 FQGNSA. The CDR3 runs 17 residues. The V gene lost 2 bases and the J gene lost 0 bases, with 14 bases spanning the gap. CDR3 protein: CASSLSSSGFSGNTIYF. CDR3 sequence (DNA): TGTGCCAGCAGCTTATCTAGTTCAGGGTTCTCTGGAAACACCATATATTTT.

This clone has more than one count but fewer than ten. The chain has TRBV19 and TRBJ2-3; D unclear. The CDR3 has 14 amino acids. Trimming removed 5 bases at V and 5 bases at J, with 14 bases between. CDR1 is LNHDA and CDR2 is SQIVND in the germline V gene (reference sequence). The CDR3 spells CASSSHPKGDTQYF. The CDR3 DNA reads TGTGCCAGTAGTTCCCATCCCAAGGGAGATACGCAGTATTTT.

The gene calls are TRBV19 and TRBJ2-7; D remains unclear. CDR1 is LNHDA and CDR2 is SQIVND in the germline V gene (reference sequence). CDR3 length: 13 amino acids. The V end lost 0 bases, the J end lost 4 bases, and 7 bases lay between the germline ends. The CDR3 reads CASSIEDGYEQYF. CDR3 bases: TGTGCCAGTAGTATAGAGGACGGGTACGAGCAGTACTTC. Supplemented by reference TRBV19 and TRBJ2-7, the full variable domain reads DGGITQSPKYLFRKEGQNVTLSCEQNLNHDAMYWYRQDPGQGLRLIYYSQIVNDFQKGDIAEGYSVSREKKESFPLTVTSAQKNPTAFYLCASSIEDGYEQYFGPGTRLTVT.

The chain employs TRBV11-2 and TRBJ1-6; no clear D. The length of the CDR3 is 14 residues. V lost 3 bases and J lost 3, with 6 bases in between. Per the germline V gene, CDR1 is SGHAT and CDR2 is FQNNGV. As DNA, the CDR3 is TGTGCCAGCAGCTTCTCAGTCTATAATTCACCCCTCCACTTT. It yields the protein CASSFSVYNSPLHF.

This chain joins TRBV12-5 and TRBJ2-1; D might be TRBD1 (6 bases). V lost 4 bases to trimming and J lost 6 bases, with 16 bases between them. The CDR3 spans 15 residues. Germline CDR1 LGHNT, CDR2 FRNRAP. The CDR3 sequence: CASGSARDISNEQFF. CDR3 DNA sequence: TGTGCTAGTGGTTCCGCCCGGGACATTTCCAATGAGCAGTTCTTC.

The DNA of the CDR3 is TGTGCCAGCACTGGTCGGGTGACAGGGGCGACTGAAGCTTTCTTT. As protein: CASTGRVTGATEAFF. The rearrangement links TRBV25-1 to TRBJ1-1; TRBD1 matches 8 bases. The CDR3 spans 15 residues. The germline CDR1 and CDR2 sequences are MGHDK and SYGVNS. V trimming: 7 bases; J trimming: 5 bases; junction bases outside the gene matches: 12. The full variable domain, with the rest looked up from reference TRBV25-1 and TRBJ1-1, is EADIYQTPRYLVIGTGKKITLECSQTMGHDKMYWYQQDPGMELHLIHYSYGVNSTEKGDLSSESTVSRIRTEHFPLTLESARPSHTSQYLCASTGRVTGATEAFFGQGTRLTVV.

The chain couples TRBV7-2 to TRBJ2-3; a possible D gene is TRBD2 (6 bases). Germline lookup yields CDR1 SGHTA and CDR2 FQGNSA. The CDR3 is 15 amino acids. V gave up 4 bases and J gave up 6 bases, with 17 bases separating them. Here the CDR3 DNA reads TGTGCCAGCAGCTCTGGCGGGGCGTACATTGATACGCAGTATTTT. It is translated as CASSSGGAYIDTQYF.

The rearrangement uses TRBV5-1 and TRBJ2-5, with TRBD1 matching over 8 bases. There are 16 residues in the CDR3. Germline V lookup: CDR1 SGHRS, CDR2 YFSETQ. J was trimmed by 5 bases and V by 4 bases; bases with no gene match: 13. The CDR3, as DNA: TGCGCCAGCAGCCAGACCGGACAGGGAGGAAGCGAGACCCAGTACTTC. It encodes CASSQTGQGGSETQYF.

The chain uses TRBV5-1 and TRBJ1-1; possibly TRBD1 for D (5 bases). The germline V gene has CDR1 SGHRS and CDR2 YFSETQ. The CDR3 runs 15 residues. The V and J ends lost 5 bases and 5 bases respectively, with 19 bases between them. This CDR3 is CASSGAVGSVTEAFF. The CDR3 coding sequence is TGCGCCAGCAGTGGGGCCGTGGGGTCCGTAACTGAAGCTTTCTTT.

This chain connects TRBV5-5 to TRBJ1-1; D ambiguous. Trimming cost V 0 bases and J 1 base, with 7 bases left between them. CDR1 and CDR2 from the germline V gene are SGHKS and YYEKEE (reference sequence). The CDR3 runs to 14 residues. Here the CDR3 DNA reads TGTGCCAGCAGCTTGGGTCACAGGAACACTGAAGCTTTCTTT. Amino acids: CASSLGHRNTEAFF.

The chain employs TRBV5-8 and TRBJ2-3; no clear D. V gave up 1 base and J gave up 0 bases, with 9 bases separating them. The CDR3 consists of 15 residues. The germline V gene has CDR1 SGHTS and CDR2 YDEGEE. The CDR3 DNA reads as TGTGCCAGCAGCTTGATGCCTTCTAGCACAGATACGCAGTATTTT. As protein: CASSLMPSSTDTQYF.

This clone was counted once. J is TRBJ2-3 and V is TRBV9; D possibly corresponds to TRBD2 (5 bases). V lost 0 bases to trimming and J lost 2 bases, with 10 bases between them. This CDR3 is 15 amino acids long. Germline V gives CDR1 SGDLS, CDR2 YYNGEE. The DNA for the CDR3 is TGTGCCAGCAGCGTAGAGGGAGTGATCACAGATACGCAGTATTTT. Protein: CASSVEGVITDTQYF. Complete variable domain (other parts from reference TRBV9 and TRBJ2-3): DSGVTQTPKHLITATGQRVTLRCSPRSGDLSVYWYQQSLDQGLQFLIQYYNGEERAKGNILERFSAQQFPDLHSELNLSSLELGDSALYFCASSVEGVITDTQYFGPGTRLTVL.

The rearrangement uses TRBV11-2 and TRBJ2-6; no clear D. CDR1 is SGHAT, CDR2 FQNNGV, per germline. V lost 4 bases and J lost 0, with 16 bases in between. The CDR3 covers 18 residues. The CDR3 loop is CASSSQAVTLSGANVLTF. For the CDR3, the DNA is TGTGCCAGCAGCTCCCAGGCAGTAACCCTCTCTGGGGCCAACGTCCTGACTTTC.

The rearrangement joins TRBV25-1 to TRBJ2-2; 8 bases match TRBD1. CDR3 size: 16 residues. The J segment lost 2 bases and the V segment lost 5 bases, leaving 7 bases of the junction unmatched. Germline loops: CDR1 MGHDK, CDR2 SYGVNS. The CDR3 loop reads CASSSLDRVNTGELFF. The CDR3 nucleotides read TGTGCCAGCAGTTCCTTGGACAGGGTAAACACCGGGGAGCTGTTTTTT.

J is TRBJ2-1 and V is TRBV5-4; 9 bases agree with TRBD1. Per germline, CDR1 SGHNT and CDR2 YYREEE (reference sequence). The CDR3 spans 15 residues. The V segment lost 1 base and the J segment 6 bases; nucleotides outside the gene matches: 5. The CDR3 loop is CASSLPQGAVNEQFF. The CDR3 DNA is TGTGCCAGCAGCTTGCCACAGGGGGCAGTCAATGAGCAGTTCTTC. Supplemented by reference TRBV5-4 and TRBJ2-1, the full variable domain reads ETGVTQSPTHLIKTRGQQVTLRCSSQSGHNTVSWYQQALGQGPQFIFQYYREEENGRGNFPPRFSGLQFPNYSSELNVNALELDDSALYLCASSLPQGAVNEQFFGPGTRLTVL.

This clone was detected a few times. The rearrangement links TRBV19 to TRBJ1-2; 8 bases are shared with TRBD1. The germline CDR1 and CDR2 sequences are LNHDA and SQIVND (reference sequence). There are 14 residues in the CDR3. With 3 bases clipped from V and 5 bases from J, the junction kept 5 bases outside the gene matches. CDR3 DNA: TGTGCCAGTAGTATTCTTGGACAGGGTTATGGCTACACCTTC. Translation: CASSILGQGYGYTF. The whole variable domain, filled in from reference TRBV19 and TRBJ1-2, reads DGGITQSPKYLFRKEGQNVTLSCEQNLNHDAMYWYRQDPGQGLRLIYYSQIVNDFQKGDIAEGYSVSREKKESFPLTVTSAQKNPTAFYLCASSILGQGYGYTFGSGTRLTVV.

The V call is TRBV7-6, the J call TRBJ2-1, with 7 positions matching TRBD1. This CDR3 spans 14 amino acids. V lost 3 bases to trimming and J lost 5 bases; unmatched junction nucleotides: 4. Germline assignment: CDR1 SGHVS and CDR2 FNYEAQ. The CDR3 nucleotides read TGTGCCAGCAGCTTCGGGACAGTCAACAATGAGCAGTTCTTC. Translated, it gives CASSFGTVNNEQFF.

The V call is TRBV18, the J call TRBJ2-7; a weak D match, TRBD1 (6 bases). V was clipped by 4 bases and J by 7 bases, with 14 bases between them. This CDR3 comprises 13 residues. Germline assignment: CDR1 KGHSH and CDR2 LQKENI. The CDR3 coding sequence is TGTGCCAGCTCACGACCCGAGGGGGAGGAGCAGTACTTC. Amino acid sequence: CASSRPEGEEQYF. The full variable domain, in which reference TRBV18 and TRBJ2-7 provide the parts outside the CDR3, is NAGVMQNPRHLVRRRGQEARLRCSPMKGHSHVYWYRQLPEEGLKFMVYLQKENIIDESGMPKERFSAEFPKEGPSILRIQQVVRGDSAAYFCASSRPEGEEQYFGPGTRLTVT.

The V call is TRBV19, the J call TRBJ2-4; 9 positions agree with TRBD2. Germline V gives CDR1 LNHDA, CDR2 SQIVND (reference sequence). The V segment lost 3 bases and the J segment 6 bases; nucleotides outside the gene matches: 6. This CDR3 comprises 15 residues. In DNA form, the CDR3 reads TGTGCCAGTAGTATTGGAGGGACTAGCTTAAACATTCAGTACTTC. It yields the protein CASSIGGTSLNIQYF. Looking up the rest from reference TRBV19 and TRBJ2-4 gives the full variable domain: DGGITQSPKYLFRKEGQNVTLSCEQNLNHDAMYWYRQDPGQGLRLIYYSQIVNDFQKGDIAEGYSVSREKKESFPLTVTSAQKNPTAFYLCASSIGGTSLNIQYFGAGTRLSVL.

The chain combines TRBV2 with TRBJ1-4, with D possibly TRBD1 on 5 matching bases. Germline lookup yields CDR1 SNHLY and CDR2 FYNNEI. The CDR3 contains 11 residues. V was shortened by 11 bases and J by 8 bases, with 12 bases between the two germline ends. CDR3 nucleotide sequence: TGTGCCGAGGGGCAGGAAGAAAAACTGTTTTTT. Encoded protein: CAEGQEEKLFF.

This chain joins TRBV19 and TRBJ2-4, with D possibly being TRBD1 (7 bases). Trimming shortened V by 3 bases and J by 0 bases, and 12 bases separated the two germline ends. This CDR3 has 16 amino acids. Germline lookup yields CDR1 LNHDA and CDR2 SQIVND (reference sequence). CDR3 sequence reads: CASSIAGQLAKNIQYF. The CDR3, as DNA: TGTGCCAGTAGTATTGCGGGACAGCTAGCCAAAAACATTCAGTACTTC.

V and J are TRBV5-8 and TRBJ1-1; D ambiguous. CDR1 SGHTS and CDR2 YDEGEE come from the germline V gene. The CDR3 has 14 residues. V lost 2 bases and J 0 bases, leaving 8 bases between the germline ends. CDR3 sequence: CASSFLRMNTEAFF. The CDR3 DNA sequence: TGTGCCAGCAGCTTTTTGAGGATGAACACTGAAGCTTTCTTT.

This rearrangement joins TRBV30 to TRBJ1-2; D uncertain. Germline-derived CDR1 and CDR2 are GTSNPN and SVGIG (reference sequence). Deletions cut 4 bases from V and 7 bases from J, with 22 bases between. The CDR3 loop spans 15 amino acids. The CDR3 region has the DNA TGTGCCTGGACCCTCCCAATTAGGCTCCGGTCTGGCTACACCTTC. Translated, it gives CAWTLPIRLRSGYTF.

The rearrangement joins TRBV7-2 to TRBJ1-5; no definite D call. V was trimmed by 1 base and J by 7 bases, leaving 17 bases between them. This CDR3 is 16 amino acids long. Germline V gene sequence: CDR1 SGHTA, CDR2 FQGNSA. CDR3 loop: CASSLGSPQVPQPQHF. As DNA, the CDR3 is TGTGCCAGCAGCTTAGGGTCGCCGCAGGTCCCCCAGCCCCAGCATTTT.

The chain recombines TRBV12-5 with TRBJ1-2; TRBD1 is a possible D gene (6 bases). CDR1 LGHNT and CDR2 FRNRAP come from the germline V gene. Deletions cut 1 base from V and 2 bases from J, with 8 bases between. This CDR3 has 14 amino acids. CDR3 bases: TGTGCTAGTGGTTTGGGGCAGGGGAACTATGGCTACACCTTC. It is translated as CASGLGQGNYGYTF.

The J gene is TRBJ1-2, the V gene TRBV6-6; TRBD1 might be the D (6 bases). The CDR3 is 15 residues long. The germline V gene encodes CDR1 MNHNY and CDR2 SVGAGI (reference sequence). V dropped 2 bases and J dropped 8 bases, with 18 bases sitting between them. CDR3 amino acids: CASSYDPSGAKGYTF. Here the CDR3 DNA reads TGTGCCAGCAGTTACGACCCCTCGGGGGCAAAAGGCTACACCTTC.

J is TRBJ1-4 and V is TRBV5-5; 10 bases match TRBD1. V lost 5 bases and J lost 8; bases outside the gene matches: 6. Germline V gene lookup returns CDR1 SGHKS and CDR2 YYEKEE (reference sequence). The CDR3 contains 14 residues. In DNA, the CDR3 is TGTGCCAGCAGATGGGACAGGGGTAGCGAAAAACTGTTTTTT. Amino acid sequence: CASRWDRGSEKLFF.

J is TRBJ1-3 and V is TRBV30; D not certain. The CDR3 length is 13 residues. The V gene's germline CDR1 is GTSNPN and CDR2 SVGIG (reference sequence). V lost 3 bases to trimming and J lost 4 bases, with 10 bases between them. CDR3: CAWRMAPGNTIYF. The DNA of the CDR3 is TGTGCCTGGAGGATGGCGCCGGGAAACACCATATATTTT.

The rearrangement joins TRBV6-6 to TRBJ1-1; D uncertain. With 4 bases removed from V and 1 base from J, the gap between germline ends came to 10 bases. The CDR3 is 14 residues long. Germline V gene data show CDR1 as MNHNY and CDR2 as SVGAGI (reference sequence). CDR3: CASSFQAQNTEAFF. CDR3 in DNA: TGTGCCAGCAGTTTTCAGGCCCAGAACACTGAAGCTTTCTTT.

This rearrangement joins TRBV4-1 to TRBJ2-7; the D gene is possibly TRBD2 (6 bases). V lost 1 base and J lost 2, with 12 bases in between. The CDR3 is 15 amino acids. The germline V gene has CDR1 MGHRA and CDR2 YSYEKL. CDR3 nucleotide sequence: TGCGCCAGCAGCCAAGGTGCGGGGCTAACCTACGAGCAGTACTTC. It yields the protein CASSQGAGLTYEQYF.

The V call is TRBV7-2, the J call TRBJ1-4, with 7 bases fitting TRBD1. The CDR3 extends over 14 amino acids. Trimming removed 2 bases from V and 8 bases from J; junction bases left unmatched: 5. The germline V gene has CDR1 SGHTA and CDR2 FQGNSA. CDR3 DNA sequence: TGTGCCAGCAGCTTAAACAGGGGTGGAGAAAAACTGTTTTTT. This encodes CASSLNRGGEKLFF.